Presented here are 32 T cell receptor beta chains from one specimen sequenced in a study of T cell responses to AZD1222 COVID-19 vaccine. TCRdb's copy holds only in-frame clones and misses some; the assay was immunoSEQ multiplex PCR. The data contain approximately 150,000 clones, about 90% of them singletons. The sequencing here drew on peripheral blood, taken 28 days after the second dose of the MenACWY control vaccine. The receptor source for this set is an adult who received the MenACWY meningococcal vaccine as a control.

CDR3 nucleotides: TGTGCAAGTCGCTTAAACTCAAACAGGGGGGGGGATCAGCCCCAGCATTTT. Translating gives CASRLNSNRGGDQPQHF. This chain links TRBV12-2 with TRBJ1-5; the table calls TRBD1, which could not be checked here. TRBV12-2 is recorded as a pseudogene. This CDR3 region has 17 residues.

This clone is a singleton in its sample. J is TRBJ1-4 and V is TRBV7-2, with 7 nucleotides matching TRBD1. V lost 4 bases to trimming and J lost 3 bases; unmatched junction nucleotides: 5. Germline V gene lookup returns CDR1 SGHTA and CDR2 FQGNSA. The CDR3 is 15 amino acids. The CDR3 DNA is TGTGCCAGCAGCTCACAGGGACAGTCTAATGAAAAACTGTTTTTT. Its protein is CASSSQGQSNEKLFF.

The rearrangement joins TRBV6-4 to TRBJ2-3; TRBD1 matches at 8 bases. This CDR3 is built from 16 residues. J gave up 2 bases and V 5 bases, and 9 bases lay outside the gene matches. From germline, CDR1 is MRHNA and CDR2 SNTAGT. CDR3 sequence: CASSQQGVGHTDTQYF. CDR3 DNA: TGTGCCAGCAGTCAACAGGGGGTCGGACACACAGATACGCAGTATTTT.

The CDR3 DNA reads as TGTGCCAGTAGTCCTAGCAGCGCGAACACCGGGGAGCTGTTTTTT. Amino acid sequence: CASSPSSANTGELFF. V is TRBV19 and J is TRBJ2-2; tentatively, D is TRBD2 (5 bases). Trimming removed 5 bases from V and 0 bases from J, with 10 bases in between. The CDR3 loop spans 15 amino acids. Looked up from germline, CDR1 is LNHDA and CDR2 is SQIVND (reference sequence).

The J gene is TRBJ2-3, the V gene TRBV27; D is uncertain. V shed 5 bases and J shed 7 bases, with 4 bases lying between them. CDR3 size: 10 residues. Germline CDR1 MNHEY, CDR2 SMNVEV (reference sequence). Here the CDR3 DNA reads TGTGCCAGCAGTCCTTATACGCAGTATTTT. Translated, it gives CASSPYTQYF.

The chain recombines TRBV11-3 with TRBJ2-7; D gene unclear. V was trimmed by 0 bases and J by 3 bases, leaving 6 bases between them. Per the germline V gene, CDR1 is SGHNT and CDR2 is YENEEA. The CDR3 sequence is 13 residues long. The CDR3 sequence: CASSLERNYEQYF. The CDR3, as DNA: TGTGCCAGCAGCTTAGAAAGGAACTACGAGCAGTACTTC.

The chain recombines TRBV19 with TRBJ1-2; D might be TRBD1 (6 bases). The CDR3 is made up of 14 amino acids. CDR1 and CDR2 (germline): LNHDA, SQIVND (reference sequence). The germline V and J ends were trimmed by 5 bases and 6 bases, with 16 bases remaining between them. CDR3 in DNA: TGTGCCAGTAGTGCCCGGACAGTGAGCCATGGCTACACCTTC. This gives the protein CASSARTVSHGYTF.

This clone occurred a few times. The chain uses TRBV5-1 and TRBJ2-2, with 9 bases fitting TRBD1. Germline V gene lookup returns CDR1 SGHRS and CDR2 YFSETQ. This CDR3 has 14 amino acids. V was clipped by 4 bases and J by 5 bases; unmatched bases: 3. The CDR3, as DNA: TGCGCCAGCAGCCCGGGGACAGGGACCGGGGAGCTGTTTTTT. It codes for CASSPGTGTGELFF. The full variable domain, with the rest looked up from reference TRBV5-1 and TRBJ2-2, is KAGVTQTPRYLIKTRGQQVTLSCSPISGHRSVSWYQQTPGQGLQFLFEYFSETQRNKGNFPGRFSGRQFSNSRSEMNVSTLELGDSALYLCASSPGTGTGELFFGEGSRLTVL.

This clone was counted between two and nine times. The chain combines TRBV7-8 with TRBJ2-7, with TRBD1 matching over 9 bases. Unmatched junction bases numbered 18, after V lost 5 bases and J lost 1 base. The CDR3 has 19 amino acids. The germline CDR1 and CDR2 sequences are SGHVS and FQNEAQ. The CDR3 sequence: CASSRGQGTSSSLSYEQYF. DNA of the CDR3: TGTGCCAGCAGCCGTGGACAGGGGACATCATCAAGCCTTTCCTACGAGCAGTACTTC.

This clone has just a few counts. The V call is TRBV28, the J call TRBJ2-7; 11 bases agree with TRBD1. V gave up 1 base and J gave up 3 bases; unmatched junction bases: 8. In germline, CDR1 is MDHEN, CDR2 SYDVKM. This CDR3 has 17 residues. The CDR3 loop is CASSLSPGTGGFYEQYF. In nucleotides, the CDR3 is TGTGCCAGCAGTTTATCCCCCGGGACAGGGGGATTCTACGAGCAGTACTTC.

The CDR3 DNA reads as TGTGCCAGCAGCTTGGAACTACTCCCCGGGGAGCAGTACTTC. Translation gives CASSLELLPGEQYF. This sequence joins TRBV5-5 and TRBJ2-7; D unresolved. Germline CDR1 and CDR2: SGHKS and YYEKEE (reference sequence). The ends were cut back, 0 bases at V and 7 bases at J, with 14 bases in the middle. The CDR3 has 14 amino acids.

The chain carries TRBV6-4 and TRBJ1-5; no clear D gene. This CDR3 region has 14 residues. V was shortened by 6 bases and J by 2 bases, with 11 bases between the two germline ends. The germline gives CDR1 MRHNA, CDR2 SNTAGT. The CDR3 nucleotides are TGTGCCAGCAGCGCTCGAGAGGGCAATCAGCCCCAGCATTTT. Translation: CASSAREGNQPQHF.

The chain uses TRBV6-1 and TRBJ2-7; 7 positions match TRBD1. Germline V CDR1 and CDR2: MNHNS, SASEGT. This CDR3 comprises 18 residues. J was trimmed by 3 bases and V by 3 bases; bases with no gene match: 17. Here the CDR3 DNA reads TGTGCCAGCAGTGATCTCTCAATAGGAAGGGGGCGCTTCTACGAGCAGTACTTC. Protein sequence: CASSDLSIGRGRFYEQYF.

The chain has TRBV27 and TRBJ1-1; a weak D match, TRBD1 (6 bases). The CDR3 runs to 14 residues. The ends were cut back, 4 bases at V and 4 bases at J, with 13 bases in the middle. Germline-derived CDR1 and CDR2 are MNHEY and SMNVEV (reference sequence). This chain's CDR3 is CASSSPDRPTEAFF. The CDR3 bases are TGTGCCAGCAGTTCTCCCGACAGGCCCACTGAAGCTTTCTTT.

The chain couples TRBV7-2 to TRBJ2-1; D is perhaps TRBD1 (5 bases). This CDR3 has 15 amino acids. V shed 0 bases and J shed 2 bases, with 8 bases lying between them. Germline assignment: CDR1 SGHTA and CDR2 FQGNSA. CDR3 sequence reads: CASSLAPGTYNEQFF. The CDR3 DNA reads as TGTGCCAGCAGCTTAGCGCCAGGGACCTACAATGAGCAGTTCTTC.

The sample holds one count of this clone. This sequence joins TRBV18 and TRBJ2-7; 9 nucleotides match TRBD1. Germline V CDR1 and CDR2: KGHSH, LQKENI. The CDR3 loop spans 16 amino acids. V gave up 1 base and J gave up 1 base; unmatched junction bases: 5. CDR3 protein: CASSPQGTGPSYEQYF. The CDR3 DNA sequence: TGTGCCAGCTCACCACAGGGGACAGGGCCTTCCTACGAGCAGTACTTC.

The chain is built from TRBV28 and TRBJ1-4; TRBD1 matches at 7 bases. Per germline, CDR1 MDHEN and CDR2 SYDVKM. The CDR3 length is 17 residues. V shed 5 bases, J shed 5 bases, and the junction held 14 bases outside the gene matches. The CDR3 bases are TGTGCCAGCAGTCTCCACCTGGGGAACAGGGGAAATGAAAAACTGTTTTTT. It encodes CASSLHLGNRGNEKLFF.

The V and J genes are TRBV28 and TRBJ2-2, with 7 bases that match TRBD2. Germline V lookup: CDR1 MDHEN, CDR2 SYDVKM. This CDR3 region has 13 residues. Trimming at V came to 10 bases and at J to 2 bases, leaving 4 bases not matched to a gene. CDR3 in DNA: TGTGCCACCAAGCGGGGTAACACCGGGGAGCTGTTTTTT. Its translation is CATKRGNTGELFF.

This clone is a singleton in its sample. The DNA for the CDR3 is TGTGCCAGCAGCCCCCCTTTGCCCCGCACAGATACGCAGTATTTT. It yields the protein CASSPPLPRTDTQYF. The rearrangement links TRBV7-3 to TRBJ2-3; unclear D gene. The germline V gene has CDR1 SGHTA and CDR2 FQGTGA. This CDR3 contains 15 residues. V lost 5 bases, J lost 1 base, and 13 bases lay in between.

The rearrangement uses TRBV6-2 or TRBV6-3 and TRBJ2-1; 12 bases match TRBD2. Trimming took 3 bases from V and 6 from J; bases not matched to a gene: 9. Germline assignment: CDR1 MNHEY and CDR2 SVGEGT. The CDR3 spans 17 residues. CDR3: CASSYLRLAGGVNEQFF. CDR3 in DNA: TGTGCCAGCAGTTATCTAAGGCTAGCGGGAGGGGTCAATGAGCAGTTCTTC.

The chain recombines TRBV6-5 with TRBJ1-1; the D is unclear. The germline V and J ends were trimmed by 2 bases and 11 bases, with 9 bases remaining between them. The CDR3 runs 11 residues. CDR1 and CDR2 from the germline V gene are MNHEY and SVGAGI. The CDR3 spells CASSYGVEAFF. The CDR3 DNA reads TGTGCCAGCAGTTACGGGGTTGAGGCTTTCTTT.

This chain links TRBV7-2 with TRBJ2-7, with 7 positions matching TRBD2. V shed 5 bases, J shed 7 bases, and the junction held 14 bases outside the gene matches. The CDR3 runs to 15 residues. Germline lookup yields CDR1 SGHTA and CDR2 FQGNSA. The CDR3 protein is CASSRMAGAVLEQYF. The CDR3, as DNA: TGTGCCAGCAGCCGGATGGCGGGAGCCGTCCTAGAGCAGTACTTC.

In DNA, the CDR3 is TGTGCCAGCAGCCCCGGGACAGGGTGGGAAGAGACCCAGTACTTC. This translates into CASSPGTGWEETQYF. This chain joins TRBV11-2 and TRBJ2-5, with 9 bases that match TRBD1. J was trimmed by 3 bases and V by 5 bases; bases with no gene match: 7. CDR1 and CDR2 from the germline V gene are SGHAT and FQNNGV. CDR3 length: 15 amino acids.

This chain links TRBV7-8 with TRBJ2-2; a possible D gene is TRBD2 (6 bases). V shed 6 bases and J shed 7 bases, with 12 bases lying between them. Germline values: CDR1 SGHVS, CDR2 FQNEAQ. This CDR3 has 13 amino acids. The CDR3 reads CASRDGSNGELFF. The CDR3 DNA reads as TGTGCCAGCAGGGACGGGAGTAACGGGGAGCTGTTTTTT.

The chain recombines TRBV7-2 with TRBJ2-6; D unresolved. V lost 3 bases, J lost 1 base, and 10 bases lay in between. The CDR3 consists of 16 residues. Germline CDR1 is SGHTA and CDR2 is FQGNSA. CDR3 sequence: CASSFGMGSGANVLTF. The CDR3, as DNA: TGTGCCAGCAGCTTTGGCATGGGGTCTGGGGCCAACGTCCTGACTTTC.

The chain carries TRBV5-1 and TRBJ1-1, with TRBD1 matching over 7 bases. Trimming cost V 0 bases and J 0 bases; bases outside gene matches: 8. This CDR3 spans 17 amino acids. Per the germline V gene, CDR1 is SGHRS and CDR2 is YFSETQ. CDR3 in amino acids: CASSLVRGPSMNTEAFF. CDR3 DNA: TGCGCCAGCAGCTTGGTTAGGGGGCCCTCCATGAACACTGAAGCTTTCTTT.

CDR3 sequence reads: CASKEQGALVNEQFF. In DNA form, the CDR3 reads TGTGCCAGCAAAGAACAGGGGGCGCTCGTCAATGAGCAGTTCTTC. V gene TRBV2 combines with J gene TRBJ2-1; TRBD1 matches 9 bases. CDR3 size: 15 residues. Trimming removed 7 bases from V and 6 bases from J; junction bases left unmatched: 10. Looked up from germline, CDR1 is SNHLY and CDR2 is FYNNEI.

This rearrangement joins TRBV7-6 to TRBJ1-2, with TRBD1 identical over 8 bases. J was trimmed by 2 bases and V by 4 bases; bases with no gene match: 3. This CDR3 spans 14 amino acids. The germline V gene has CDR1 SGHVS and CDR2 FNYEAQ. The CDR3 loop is CASSSGQDNYGYTF. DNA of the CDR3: TGTGCCAGCAGCTCGGGACAGGACAACTATGGCTACACCTTC. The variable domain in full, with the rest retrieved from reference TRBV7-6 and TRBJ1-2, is GAGVSQSPRYKVTKRGQDVALRCDPISGHVSLYWYRQALGQGPEFLTYFNYEAQQDKSGLPNDRFSAERPEGSISTLTIQRTEQRDSAMYRCASSSGQDNYGYTFGSGTRLTVV.

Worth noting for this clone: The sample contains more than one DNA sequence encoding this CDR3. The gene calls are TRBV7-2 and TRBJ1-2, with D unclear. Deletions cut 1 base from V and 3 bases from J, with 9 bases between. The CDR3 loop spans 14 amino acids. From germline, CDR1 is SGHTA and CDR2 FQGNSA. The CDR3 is CASSLGPGYYGYTF. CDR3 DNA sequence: TGTGCCAGCAGCTTAGGCCCAGGCTACTATGGCTACACCTTC.

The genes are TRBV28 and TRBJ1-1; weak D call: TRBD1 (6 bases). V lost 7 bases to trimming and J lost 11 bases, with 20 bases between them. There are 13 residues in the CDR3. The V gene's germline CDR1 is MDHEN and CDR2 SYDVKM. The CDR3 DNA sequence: TGTGCCAGCAAGATAGGCGGGGGCCGGGATGCTTTCTTT. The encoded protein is CASKIGGGRDAFF.

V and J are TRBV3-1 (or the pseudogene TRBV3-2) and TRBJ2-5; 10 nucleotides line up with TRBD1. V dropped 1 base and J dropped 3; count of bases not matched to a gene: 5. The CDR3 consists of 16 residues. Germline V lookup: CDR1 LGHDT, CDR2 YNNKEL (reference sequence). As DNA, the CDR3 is TGTGCCAGCAGCCAAGTGGGACAGGGGCCTAAAGAGACCCAGTACTTC. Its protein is CASSQVGQGPKETQYF.

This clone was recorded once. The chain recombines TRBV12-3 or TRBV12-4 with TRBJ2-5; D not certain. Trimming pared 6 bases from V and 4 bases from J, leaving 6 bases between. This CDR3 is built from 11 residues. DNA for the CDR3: TGTGCCAGCAGCTACGGAGAGACCCAGTACTTC. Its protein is CASSYGETQYF.